This T cell receptor beta chain was identified during a study of T cells in Graves' hyperthyroidism and ophthalmopathy. For ophthalmopathy patients, the Clinical Activity Score was at least 3 and the NOSPECS grade at least 4; duration was under 3 months. This clonotype was recorded many times. Its antigen remains unidentified. Study-level results: A 13 V-J model separated ophthalmopathy from stable hyperthyroidism. Before onset, by a median of approximately 6.2 months, the model predicted ophthalmopathy. Blood also carried most thyroid clonotypes expanded above 0.001.

Researchers amplified the TCR beta CDR3 regions from RNA transcripts. The TCR CDR3 first-round RT-PCR relied on the HTBI primer set. Each CDR3 protein gets one entry after TCRdb re-called the multiplex PCR reads with MiXCR. The sample lists hundreds of thousands of distinct CDR3 sequences, around 15% seen once, with 25% to 30% in the top ten. The sequenced sample consisted of blood. The source is a man in his fifties with Graves' ophthalmopathy.

CDR3: CASGLAGNTNEQFF. In DNA form, the CDR3 reads TGTGCCAGCGGACTAGCGGGAAACACGAATGAGCAGTTCTTC. V usage is TRBV2 and J usage is TRBJ2-1; 12 bases match TRBD2. Per germline, CDR1 SNHLY and CDR2 FYNNEI. The CDR3 sequence is 14 residues long. The trim removed 8 bases at V and 7 bases at J, leaving 6 bases unmatched.